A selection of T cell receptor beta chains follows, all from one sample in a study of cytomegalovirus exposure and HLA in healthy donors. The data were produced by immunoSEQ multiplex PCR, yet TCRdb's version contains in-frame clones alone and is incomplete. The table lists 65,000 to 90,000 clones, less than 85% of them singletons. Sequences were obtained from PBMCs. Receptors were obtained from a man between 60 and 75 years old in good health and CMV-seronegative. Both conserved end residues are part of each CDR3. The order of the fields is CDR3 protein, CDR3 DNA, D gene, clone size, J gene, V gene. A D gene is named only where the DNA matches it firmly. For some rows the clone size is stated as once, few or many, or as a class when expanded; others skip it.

CDR3 protein: CASSVDSQREAYGYTF
CDR3 DNA: TGTGCCAGCAGCGTAGATAGCCAGAGGGAGGCCTATGGCTACACCTTC
D gene: NA
clone size: NA
J gene: TRBJ1-2
V gene: TRBV9

CDR3 protein: CASSPGTRVDTQYF
CDR3 DNA: TGTGCCAGCAGTCCCGGGACTCGTGTGGATACGCAGTATTTT
D gene: NA
clone size: NA
J gene: TRBJ2-3
V gene: TRBV6-6

CDR3 protein: CASSPRLAGGSQETQYF
CDR3 DNA: TGTGCCAGCAGTCCCCGACTAGCGGGGGGATCCCAAGAGACCCAGTACTTC
D gene: TRBD2
clone size: NA
J gene: TRBJ2-5
V gene: TRBV27

CDR3 protein: CASSLGLAGTGGAAFF
CDR3 DNA: TGTGCCAGCAGCTTAGGCCTCGCGGGGACAGGGGGCGCAGCTTTCTTT
D gene: TRBD1
clone size: NA
J gene: TRBJ1-1
V gene: TRBV11-1

CDR3 protein: CSVYRDSTNTEAFF
CDR3 DNA: TGCAGCGTTTACAGGGACAGTACGAACACTGAAGCTTTCTTT
D gene: TRBD1
clone size: NA
J gene: TRBJ1-1
V gene: TRBV29-1

CDR3 protein: CASSPTGLNYNEQFF
CDR3 DNA: TGTGCCAGCAGCCCGACGGGACTTAACTACAATGAGCAGTTCTTC
D gene: NA
clone size: NA
J gene: TRBJ2-1
V gene: TRBV9

CDR3 protein: CASNFGLAFF
CDR3 DNA: TGTGCCAGCAATTTCGGGTTAGCTTTCTTT
D gene: NA
clone size: once
J gene: TRBJ1-1
V gene: TRBV2

CDR3 protein: CASNNRDRVHDEQFF
CDR3 DNA: TGTGCCAGCAATAACCGGGACAGGGTACATGATGAGCAGTTCTTC
D gene: TRBD1
clone size: NA
J gene: TRBJ2-1
V gene: TRBV2

CDR3 protein: CASSLAGGRETQYF
CDR3 DNA: TGCGCCAGCAGCTTAGCGGGGGGTCGGGAGACCCAGTACTTC
D gene: TRBD2
clone size: NA
J gene: TRBJ2-5
V gene: TRBV5-1

CDR3 protein: CASSPGTDYNQPQHF
CDR3 DNA: TGCGCCAGCAGCCCCGGGACAGACTACAATCAGCCCCAGCATTTT
D gene: TRBD1
clone size: NA
J gene: TRBJ1-5
V gene: TRBV5-1

CDR3 protein: CSGRQGMNTEAFF
CDR3 DNA: TGCAGCGGACGACAGGGTATGAACACTGAAGCTTTCTTT
D gene: TRBD1
clone size: NA
J gene: TRBJ1-1
V gene: TRBV29-1

CDR3 protein: CASSQDRAGGGSGANVLTF
CDR3 DNA: TGTGCCAGCAGCCAAGATCGGGCAGGGGGCGGCTCTGGGGCCAACGTCCTGACTTTC
D gene: TRBD1
clone size: NA
J gene: TRBJ2-6
V gene: TRBV4-2

CDR3 protein: CSGQQGSDQPQHF
CDR3 DNA: TGCAGCGGACAACAGGGGAGTGATCAGCCCCAGCATTTT
D gene: TRBD1
clone size: NA
J gene: TRBJ1-5
V gene: TRBV29-1

CDR3 protein: CASSRVGGGGGETQYF
CDR3 DNA: TGTGCCAGCAGCCGTGTTGGAGGCGGGGGGGGAGAGACCCAGTACTTC
D gene: TRBD2
clone size: NA
J gene: TRBJ2-5
V gene: TRBV14

CDR3 protein: CASSPRGYEQYF
CDR3 DNA: TGTGCCAGCAGCCCGCGAGGGTACGAGCAGTACTTC
D gene: NA
clone size: NA
J gene: TRBJ2-7
V gene: TRBV9

CDR3 protein: CASSYRQANEKLFF
CDR3 DNA: TGTGCCAGCAGTTACCGACAGGCTAATGAAAAACTGTTTTTT
D gene: NA
clone size: NA
J gene: TRBJ1-4
V gene: TRBV6-6

CDR3 protein: CASSLSGVNTGELFF
CDR3 DNA: TGTGCCAGCAGCCTGAGCGGGGTGAACACCGGGGAGCTGTTTTTT
D gene: TRBD2
clone size: NA
J gene: TRBJ2-2
V gene: TRBV11-2

CDR3 protein: CASSWAGNGNTEAFF
CDR3 DNA: TGCGCCAGCAGCTGGGCAGGGAATGGGAACACTGAAGCTTTCTTT
D gene: NA
clone size: few
J gene: TRBJ1-1
V gene: TRBV5-1